The rows below give T cell receptor beta chains drawn from one sample of a study of blood T cell repertoires in COVID-19. Some clones are missing from TCRdb's copy, which holds only in-frame ones; the method was immunoSEQ multiplex PCR. Of fewer than 350,000 clones in the sample, almost 90% are singletons; the top ten hold 0.85% to 1.3%. Sequenced input: PBMCs or T cells enriched from blood (not recorded which). The receptors stem from a woman aged 25 to 39 who had been exposed to COVID-19. Each CDR3 is given with its conserved first and last residue. Each record gives: D gene, J gene, CDR3 length, clone size, V gene, CDR3 DNA, CDR3 protein. The D gene is left open where the match is weak. A row's size may be missing; if present it is once, few, many or a size class.

. TRBJ1-1 14 . TRBV19 TGTGCCAGTAGTATGCGACAGTTGAACACTGAAGCTTTCTTT CASSMRQLNTEAFF
TRBD1 TRBJ1-3 14 . TRBV29-1 TGCAGCGTTGCGGGACAGCACTCTGGAAACACCATATATTTT CSVAGQHSGNTIYF
. TRBJ1-2 17 . TRBV27 TGTGCCAGCAGTTTAGCGGCGCCACTCCAAGGTTCCGCCGGCTACACCTTC CASSLAAPLQGSAGYTF
. TRBJ2-7 15 few TRBV5-4 TGTGCCAGCAGCGAGGACAGCCAGAGCTCCTACGAGCAGTACTTC CASSEDSQSSYEQYF
. TRBJ2-7 16 . TRBV18 TGTGCCAGCTCACCACTTACCCGCGCGGAGCCCTACGAGCAGTACTTC CASSPLTRAEPYEQYF
. TRBJ2-1 14 . TRBV4-1 TGCGCCAGCAGCCCCTTCGTTGCGAACAATGAGCAGTTCTTC CASSPFVANNEQFF
. TRBJ1-3 17 once TRBV9 TGTGCCAGCAGCTCCCACGAACAGAGTCTCTCTGGAAACACCATATATTTT CASSSHEQSLSGNTIYF
. TRBJ2-1 15 . TRBV11-3 TGTGCCAGCAGCCTGGAGGGGGGGACTACCAATGAGCAGTTCTTC CASSLEGGTTNEQFF
. TRBJ1-5 14 many TRBV27 TGTGCCAGCAGTTTATCGGGCAGGCTCCAGCCCCAGCATTTT CASSLSGRLQPQHF
. TRBJ2-3 15 . TRBV9 TGTGCCAGCAGCGTAGTGGGGCGGCCCCTCTCGACGCAGTATTTT CASSVVGRPLSTQYF
. TRBJ2-7 14 . TRBV10-1 TGCGCCAGCAGTTTAGACAGCACGTCCTACGAGCAGTACTTC CASSLDSTSYEQYF
TRBD2 TRBJ2-3 15 . TRBV12-5 TGTGCTAGTGGTTTGCCCGGGAGGGCCTTAGATACGCAGTATTTT CASGLPGRALDTQYF
TRBD2 TRBJ2-3 16 . TRBV28 TGTGCCACCACCCCAAGCGGGAGCTTTAGTTTGGATACGCAGTATTTT CATTPSGSFSLDTQYF
. TRBJ1-5 18 once TRBV30 TGTGCCTGGAGTGTACGGCCCCTAGGGCAGGGCGGTAATCAGCCCCAGCATTTT CAWSVRPLGQGGNQPQHF
. TRBJ1-2 14 . TRBV5-1 TGCGCCAGCAGCTGGGAGGGACCGGGCTATGGCTACACCTTC CASSWEGPGYGYTF
. TRBJ2-1 18 . TRBV28 TGTGCCAGCAGTTGGTATTCATTGAACGGGGGTGTCTACAATGAGCAGTTCTTC CASSWYSLNGGVYNEQFF
. TRBJ1-1 15 many TRBV4-2 TGTGCCAGCAGCCAAACCGGGACATCGAACACTGAAGCTTTCTTT CASSQTGTSNTEAFF
. TRBJ1-2 14 . TRBV18 TGTGCCAGCTCACCACTGGGAGTCGACTATGGCTACACCTTC CASSPLGVDYGYTF
. TRBJ1-4 14 . TRBV28 TGTGCCAGCAGTACCGGTCCAACTAATGAAAAACTGTTTTTT CASSTGPTNEKLFF
TRBD1 TRBJ2-2 12 . TRBV19 TGTGCCAGTGGACAGGGGCCCGGGGAGCTGTTTTTT CASGQGPGELFF
. TRBJ1-6 14 . TRBV6-7 TGTGCCAGCAGGCGGCAGGGTGGGAATTCACCCCTCCACTTT CASRRQGGNSPLHF
TRBD1 TRBJ1-1 15 few TRBV5-6 TGTGCCAGCAGCCCGGCGGGACAGCGCGCCGCCGAAGCTTTCTTT CASSPAGQRAAEAFF
. TRBJ1-3 14 . TRBV5-1 TGCGCCAGCAGCCCCGCTAGCGGGGGAAACACCATATATTTT CASSPASGGNTIYF
TRBD1 TRBJ1-2 16 . TRBV5-1 TGCGCCAGCAGCTTGGTGGGACAGGTCCCGAACTATGGCTACACCTTC CASSLVGQVPNYGYTF
TRBD2 TRBJ2-1 17 . TRBV5-8 TGTGCCAGCAGCTTGAAGGCTAGCGGGAGCTCCTACAATGAGCAGTTCTTC CASSLKASGSSYNEQFF
. TRBJ2-6 16 . TRBV3-1/TRBV3-2 TGTGCCAGCAGCGTCCGACAGAGCTCTGGGGCCAACGTCCTGACTTTC CASSVRQSSGANVLTF
TRBD2 TRBJ2-7 16 . TRBV18 TGTGCCAGCTCACCACCGAATAGCGGGAGGGGCTACGAGCAGTACTTC CASSPPNSGRGYEQYF
TRBD1 TRBJ1-5 16 . TRBV15 TGTGCCACCAGCAGAGGCCCGGACAGGGGAGATCAGCCCCAGCATTTT CATSRGPDRGDQPQHF
. TRBJ1-5 17 . TRBV18 TGTGCCAGCTCACTCAGATCAGGCCAGAATAGCAATCAGCCCCAGCATTTT CASSLRSGQNSNQPQHF